These T cell receptor beta chains were read from a single sample in a study of cytomegalovirus exposure and HLA in healthy donors. The table came from immunoSEQ multiplex PCR; TCRdb's copy has only in-frame clones and leaves some out. The sample consists of just over 150,000 clones, 75% to 80% of them appearing once. Material for sequencing was PBMCs. The receptor source for this set is a woman aged 40 to 50 in good health and CMV-seronegative. CDR3s include the opening cysteine and the closing phenylalanine or tryptophan. The D gene is left open where the match is weak. The size entry is marked missing in some rows and otherwise reads once, few, many or a size class.

15,NA,TRBV4-1,TRBJ1-4,TRBD1,CASSQPDRVDEKLFF,TGCGCCAGCAGCCAACCTGACAGGGTTGACGAAAAACTGTTTTTT
16,once,TRBV5-4,TRBJ2-1,TRBD2,CASSLRLAGGQDEQFF,TGTGCCAGCAGCTTGAGACTAGCGGGTGGGCAGGATGAGCAGTTCTTC
14,NA,TRBV10-2,TRBJ2-3,NA,CASRQSQNTDTQYF,TGCGCCAGCAGACAGTCGCAGAACACAGATACGCAGTATTTT
15,once,TRBV5-4,TRBJ2-7,TRBD1,CASSRWDRDSNEQYF,TGTGCCAGCAGCAGGTGGGACAGGGATTCAAACGAGCAGTACTTC
14,few,TRBV6-1,TRBJ1-4,TRBD1,CAGGQGNGNEKLFF,TGTGCCGGTGGACAGGGAAATGGTAATGAAAAACTGTTTTTT
13,NA,TRBV9,TRBJ1-1,TRBD1,CASSARQGTEAFF,TGTGCCAGCAGCGCGCGACAGGGAACTGAAGCTTTCTTT
14,few,TRBV28,TRBJ2-7,TRBD2,CASSSLAGSYEQYF,TGTGCCAGCAGTTCGCTAGCGGGCTCCTACGAGCAGTACTTC
14,NA,TRBV2,TRBJ1-4,TRBD1,CASSKGRGDEKLFF,TGTGCCAGCAGTAAGGGCAGGGGGGATGAAAAACTGTTTTTT
16,NA,TRBV7-8,TRBJ1-3,NA,CASSYRTRLSGNTIYF,TGTGCCAGCAGCTATCGGACACGGCTCTCTGGAAACACCATATATTTT
13,NA,TRBV7-2,TRBJ1-2,NA,CASSLAPGGGYTF,TGTGCCAGCAGCTTAGCGCCGGGGGGTGGCTACACCTTC
13,few,TRBV7-3,TRBJ1-1,NA,CASSLGRNTEAFF,TGTGCCAGCAGCTTAGGCAGGAACACTGAAGCTTTCTTT
14,NA,TRBV10-3,TRBJ2-3,TRBD1,CAISPGQGADTQYF,TGTGCCATCAGTCCGGGACAGGGCGCAGATACGCAGTATTTT
19,NA,TRBV5-4,TRBJ1-6,NA,CASSLALGPDSSYNSPLHF,TGTGCCAGCAGCTTGGCCCTAGGTCCGGACAGCTCCTATAATTCACCCCTCCACTTT
14,NA,TRBV11-1,TRBJ2-5,TRBD1,CASSPDWTGETQYF,TGTGCCAGCAGCCCTGACTGGACAGGGGAGACCCAGTACTTC
15,NA,TRBV6-1,TRBJ2-3,TRBD2,CASSETSGGADTQYF,TGTGCCAGCAGTGAAACTAGCGGGGGGGCAGATACGCAGTATTTT
18,NA,TRBV7-8,TRBJ2-6,TRBD1,CASSLVQGARSGANVLTF,TGTGCCAGCAGCTTAGTTCAGGGGGCGCGGTCTGGGGCCAACGTCCTGACTTTC
15,once,TRBV2,TRBJ1-2,NA,CASSERTGPNYGYTF,TGTGCCAGCAGTGAGAGAACAGGGCCGAACTATGGCTACACCTTC
14,once,TRBV18,TRBJ2-3,NA,CASSPPVRPDTQYF,TGTGCCAGCTCACCACCAGTGCGGCCAGATACGCAGTATTTT
15,NA,TRBV5-1,TRBJ1-4,TRBD1,CASRRFRGFREKLFF,TGCGCCAGCAGGAGATTCAGGGGGTTTCGCGAAAAACTGTTTTTT
12,NA,TRBV18,TRBJ2-3,NA,CASSPEGDTQYF,TGTGCCAGCTCACCAGAGGGAGATACGCAGTATTTT
14,NA,TRBV4-1,TRBJ1-1,NA,CASSPRAMNTEAFF,TGCGCCAGCAGCCCCAGGGCTATGAACACTGAAGCTTTCTTT
14,NA,TRBV2,TRBJ1-2,NA,CASTETGGGYGYTF,TGTGCCAGCACCGAGACGGGGGGCGGCTATGGCTACACCTTC
13,NA,TRBV4-1,TRBJ2-5,NA,CASSQLAGETQYF,TGCGCCAGCAGCCAACTGGCGGGAGAGACCCAGTACTTC
15,NA,TRBV18,TRBJ2-7,TRBD1,CASSLAGTGAHEQYF,TGTGCCAGCTCACTGGCCGGGACAGGGGCCCACGAGCAGTACTTC
14,NA,TRBV5-1,TRBJ2-7,NA,CASSWGQTNYEQYF,TGCGCCAGCAGCTGGGGACAAACTAACTACGAGCAGTACTTC
15,NA,TRBV4-1,TRBJ2-7,TRBD1,CASSQGTGSGNEQYF,TGCGCCAGCAGCCAAGGGACAGGGTCAGGGAACGAGCAGTACTTC
15,NA,TRBV4-1,TRBJ2-1,TRBD2,CASSHTSGGASEQFF,TGCGCCAGCAGCCACACTAGCGGGGGGGCGAGTGAGCAGTTCTTC
13,NA,TRBV19,TRBJ2-5,NA,CASSIAPGETQYF,TGTGCCAGTAGTATCGCCCCCGGGGAGACCCAGTACTTC
18,NA,TRBV5-4,TRBJ2-6,NA,CASSLPLGGRSGANVLTF,TGTGCCAGCAGCTTGCCGCTAGGTGGTCGCTCTGGGGCCAACGTCCTGACTTTC
14,NA,TRBV29-1,TRBJ1-1,TRBD1,CSVAGQGMYTEAFF,TGCAGCGTCGCGGGACAGGGGATGTACACTGAAGCTTTCTTT
15,NA,TRBV6-1,TRBJ2-7,TRBD1,CASKVTGGDPYEQYF,TGTGCCAGCAAAGTGACAGGGGGCGATCCCTACGAGCAGTACTTC
14,NA,TRBV9,TRBJ2-5,TRBD2,CASSVAGVWETQYF,TGTGCCAGCAGCGTCGCGGGGGTATGGGAGACCCAGTACTTC
14,few,TRBV5-4,TRBJ2-5,NA,CASTYPGSQETQYF,TGTGCCAGCACATACCCGGGAAGCCAAGAGACCCAGTACTTC
15,NA,TRBV5-1,TRBJ2-1,TRBD1,CASSPGQGAYNEQFF,TGCGCCAGCAGCCCCGGACAGGGGGCCTACAATGAGCAGTTCTTC
15,once,TRBV5-1,TRBJ2-7,TRBD1,CASSLARGQGYEQYF,TGCGCCAGCAGCTTGGCCAGAGGACAGGGCTACGAGCAGTACTTC